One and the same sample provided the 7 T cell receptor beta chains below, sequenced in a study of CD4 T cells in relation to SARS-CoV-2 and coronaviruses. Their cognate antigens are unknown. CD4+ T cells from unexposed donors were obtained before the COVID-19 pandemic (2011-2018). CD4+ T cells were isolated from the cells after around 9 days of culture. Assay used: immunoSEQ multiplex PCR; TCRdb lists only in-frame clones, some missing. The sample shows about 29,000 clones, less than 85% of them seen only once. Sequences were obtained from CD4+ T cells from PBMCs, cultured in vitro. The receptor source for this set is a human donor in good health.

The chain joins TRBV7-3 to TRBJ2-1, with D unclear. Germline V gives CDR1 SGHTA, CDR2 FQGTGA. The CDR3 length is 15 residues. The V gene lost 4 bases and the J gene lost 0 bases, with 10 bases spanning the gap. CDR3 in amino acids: CASSSRSNSYNEQFF. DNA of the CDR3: TGTGCCAGCAGCTCTCGGAGTAACTCCTACAATGAGCAGTTCTTC.

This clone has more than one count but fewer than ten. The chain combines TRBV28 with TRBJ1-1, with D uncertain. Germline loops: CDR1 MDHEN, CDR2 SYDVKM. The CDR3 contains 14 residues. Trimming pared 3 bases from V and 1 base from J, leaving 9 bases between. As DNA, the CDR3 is TGTGCCAGCAGTTTCACCGGGAAGAACACTGAAGCTTTCTTT. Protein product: CASSFTGKNTEAFF.

CDR3 sequence: CASGPLPLTGHPGNTIYF. In DNA form, the CDR3 reads TGTGCTAGTGGTCCTCTCCCCCTTACAGGGCATCCTGGAAACACCATATATTTT. The chain joins TRBV12-5 to TRBJ1-3; possible D gene TRBD1, 6 bases. Trimming left V 5 bases short and J 2 bases short, with 22 bases between. The CDR3 is 18 residues long. Looked up from germline, CDR1 is LGHNT and CDR2 is FRNRAP.

The CDR3 sequence: CASSPWTDQLTDTQYF. The CDR3 DNA reads as TGCGCCAGCAGCCCTTGGACCGACCAACTGACAGATACGCAGTATTTT. The chain joins TRBV5-1 to TRBJ2-3, with D unclear. Trimming removed 4 bases from V and 3 bases from J, with 18 bases in between. The germline gives CDR1 SGHRS, CDR2 YFSETQ. The CDR3 has 16 residues.

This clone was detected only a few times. The CDR3 reads CASSLRLGSTDTQYF. DNA for the CDR3: TGTGCCAGCAGCTTGAGGCTAGGTAGCACAGATACGCAGTATTTT. The rearrangement joins TRBV5-6 to TRBJ2-3; no clear D. V lost 1 base and J lost 0, with 9 bases in between. The germline gives CDR1 SGHDT, CDR2 YYEEEE. The CDR3 length is 15 residues.

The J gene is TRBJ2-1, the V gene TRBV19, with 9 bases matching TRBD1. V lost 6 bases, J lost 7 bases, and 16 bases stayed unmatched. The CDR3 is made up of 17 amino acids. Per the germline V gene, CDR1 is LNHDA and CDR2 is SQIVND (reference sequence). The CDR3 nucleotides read TGTGCCAGTAGCCCTGGACCCCACAGGGGGCTGGCAAATGAGCAGTTCTTC. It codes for CASSPGPHRGLANEQFF.

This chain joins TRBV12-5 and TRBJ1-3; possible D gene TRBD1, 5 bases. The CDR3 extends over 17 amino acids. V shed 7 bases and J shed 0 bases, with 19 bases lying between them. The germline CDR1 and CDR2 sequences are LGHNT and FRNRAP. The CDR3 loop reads CASARGTRATSGNTIYF. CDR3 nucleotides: TGTGCTAGTGCTAGGGGCACAAGGGCGACCTCTGGAAACACCATATATTTT.